This T cell receptor (beta chain) was obtained from a study of a mutant IDH1 vaccine in newly diagnosed glioma. As for the study in general: The patients received vaccinations eight times, in weeks 1, 3, 5, 7, 11, 15, 19 and 23. Averaging about 37 years of age, treated patients were around 62% male and about 38% female. The earlier regimen, radiotherapy, temozolomide, or both, was most often both. Study results and caveats: Pseudoprogression looked unconnected to shifts in top peripheral T cell clonotypes.

This CDR3 region has 15 residues. Trimming took off 2 bases at V and 0 bases at J, with 8 bases between the two ends. Germline CDR1 ENHRY, CDR2 SYGVKD. Sequenced by immunoSEQ multiplex PCR; TCRdb stores in-frame clones only, minus some. The repertoire has 40,000 or so clones, around 74% of them found once; the top ten carry 5% to 6%. A note on this clone: The antigen is not known.

As to time point: week 23, last vaccination. The vaccine gave 300 ug of a 20-mer mutant IDH1 peptide subcutaneously per dose. The sequencing used PBMCs, collected from a glioma patient whose treatment included an IDH1 peptide vaccine. V is TRBV10-3 and J is TRBJ2-1, with a possible D match to TRBD1 (6 bases). The receptor was isolated from a man in his forties or fifties with glioma. The CDR3 DNA sequence: TGTGCCATCAGTGAGGGACAGACCTCCTACAATGAGCAGTTCTTC. Protein: CAISEGQTSYNEQFF.